What follows describes a single T cell receptor beta chain. This sample was taken from a study of blood T cell repertoires in COVID-19. V trimming: 7 bases; J trimming: 13 bases; junction bases outside the gene matches: 17. The length of the CDR3 is 14 residues. CDR1 is SQVTM, CDR2 ANQGSEA, per germline. Source study methods: Amplification from reference gene primers served as the basis for estimated nucleated cell counts. Sequencing was performed with immunoSEQ multiplex PCR; in TCRdb, only in-frame clones are kept and a portion is missing. The V and J calls and the clone size are those of that table, but D and trimming were determined from the DNA. The data contain about 240,000 clones, over 75% of them singletons.

V is TRBV29-1 and J is TRBJ2-2; 8 nucleotides agree with TRBD2. Sequencing was done on a sample of peripheral blood. The origin of this receptor is a man under 40 who had recovered from COVID-19. The DNA for the CDR3 is TGCAGCGCCACCGGGACTAGTTCCCTTTCGTTGCTGTTTTTT. Its translation: CSATGTSSLSLLFF.